Presented here are 31 T cell receptor beta chains from one specimen sequenced in a study of a mutant IDH1 vaccine in newly diagnosed glioma. Assay: immunoSEQ multiplex PCR; the TCRdb copy retains only in-frame clones and omits some. The sample includes around 54,000 clones, roughly 80% of them seen just once. Stated time point: baseline, week 1 (first vaccination visit). Treatment given: pre-vaccination baseline after standard-of-care therapy. The specimen comprised PBMCs, sampled from a glioma patient treated with radiotherapy, temozolomide or both. These receptors all come from a young man with glioma.

The chain combines TRBV5-6 with TRBJ1-2, with D unresolved. The CDR3 extends over 14 amino acids. CDR1 is SGHDT and CDR2 is YYEEEE in the germline V gene. Trimming shortened V by 1 base and J by 8 bases, and 15 bases separated the two germline ends. The CDR3 DNA reads as TGTGCCAGCAGCTTGCAACAAAGAACGGGCGGCTACACCTTC. It codes for CASSLQQRTGGYTF. The variable domain in full, completed from reference TRBV5-6 and TRBJ1-2, reads DAGVTQSPTHLIKTRGQQVTLRCSPKSGHDTVSWYQQALGQGPQFIFQYYEEEERQRGNFPDRFSGHQFPNYSSELNVNALLLGDSALYLCASSLQQRTGGYTFGSGTRLTVV.

The V call is TRBV6-4, the J call TRBJ2-2; tentative D call: TRBD1 (6 bases). Trimming left V 6 bases short and J 3 bases short, with 11 bases between. The CDR3 runs 14 residues. Germline V gives CDR1 MRHNA, CDR2 SNTAGT. CDR3 residues: CASRRHRDTGELFF. CDR3 sequence (DNA): TGTGCCAGCAGGCGGCACAGGGACACCGGGGAGCTGTTTTTT.

V and J are TRBV10-3 and TRBJ2-7; 10 bases are shared with TRBD1. The CDR3 extends over 15 amino acids. Germline V CDR1 and CDR2: ENHRY, SYGVKD. The V gene end was trimmed by 3 bases and the J gene end by 4 bases; junction bases not matched to a gene: 6. For the CDR3, the DNA is TGTGCCATCAGTGAAGGGACAGGGGATGTTTACGAGCAGTACTTC. It yields the protein CAISEGTGDVYEQYF.

The chain couples TRBV10-3 to TRBJ1-1; possibly TRBD1 for D (6 bases). V lost 3 bases and J 6 bases, leaving 17 bases between the germline ends. This CDR3 spans 15 amino acids. Germline-derived CDR1 and CDR2 are ENHRY and SYGVKD. The CDR3 protein is CAISDGGGSGPEAFF. The DNA for the CDR3 is TGTGCCATCAGTGACGGGGGCGGATCAGGTCCTGAAGCTTTCTTT.

This clone was seen a handful of times. The genes are TRBV30 and TRBJ1-1, with D maybe TRBD1 (5 bases). V lost 0 bases and J lost 1, with 15 bases in between. Per the germline V gene, CDR1 is GTSNPN and CDR2 is SVGIG (reference sequence). This CDR3 spans 16 amino acids. CDR3 residues: CAWSVIYAGRNTEAFF. CDR3 nucleotides: TGTGCCTGGAGTGTAATTTACGCAGGGAGGAACACTGAAGCTTTCTTT.

This clone was detected only a few times. The chain joins TRBV13 to TRBJ1-2; weak D call: TRBD1 (6 bases). V was pared by 6 bases and J by 8 bases, with 22 bases between. Germline V gene sequence: CDR1 PRHDT, CDR2 FYEKMQ (reference sequence). The CDR3 consists of 15 residues. The CDR3 loop reads CASSSPGGGAGGYTF. The CDR3 DNA reads as TGTGCCAGCAGTTCCCCGGGTGGGGGGGCTGGAGGCTACACCTTC. The full variable domain, rest sourced from reference TRBV13 and TRBJ1-2, is AAGVIQSPRHLIKEKRETATLKCYPIPRHDTVYWYQQGPGQDPQFLISFYEKMQSDKGSIPDRFSAQQFSDYHSELNMSSLELGDSALYFCASSSPGGGAGGYTFGSGTRLTVV.

The rearrangement uses TRBV4-3 and TRBJ1-1; D unclear. This CDR3 has 19 residues. Looked up from germline, CDR1 is LGHNA and CDR2 is YSLEER. V lost 0 bases, J lost 1 base, and 21 bases lay in between. CDR3 DNA: TGCGCCAGCAGCCAAGAAATGGAACTTTTAGTTAGAGAGAACACTGAAGCTTTCTTT. Its translation is CASSQEMELLVRENTEAFF.

As to this clone: A junction end diverges from the germline sequence, so it may reflect a read error. The chain recombines TRBV29-1 with TRBJ1-2, with 7 positions matching TRBD1. From germline, CDR1 is SQVTM and CDR2 ANQGSEA. The CDR3 extends over 13 amino acids. The CDR3: CSVVGQFYVAPLF. The CDR3 coding sequence is TGCAGCGTCGTGGGACAGTTTTACGTAGCGCCTCTCTTC.

This chain uses TRBV2 with TRBJ1-3; no definite D call. CDR3 size: 12 residues. V lost 11 bases to trimming and J lost 0 bases, with 8 bases between them. Germline V gene sequence: CDR1 SNHLY, CDR2 FYNNEI. The CDR3 sequence: CAHSSSGNTIYF. The CDR3 DNA reads TGTGCCCACTCAAGCTCTGGAAACACCATATATTTT.

CDR3 sequence reads: CSVHVSGAEAFF. CDR3 sequence (DNA): TGCAGCGTCCACGTAAGTGGGGCCGAAGCTTTCTTT. This sequence joins TRBV29-1 and TRBJ1-1; D is perhaps TRBD1 (5 bases). Between the trimmed V and J ends, which lost 6 bases and 8 bases, there was a span of 16 bases. Germline CDR1 is SQVTM and CDR2 is ANQGSEA. The CDR3 is made up of 12 amino acids.

Only one count was recorded for this clone. This chain joins TRBV5-1 and TRBJ1-5; no clear D gene. V was trimmed by 0 bases and J by 3 bases, leaving 7 bases between them. Germline CDR1 and CDR2: SGHRS and YFSETQ. The length of the CDR3 is 14 residues. The CDR3 DNA sequence: TGCGCCAGCAGCTTGGGGGGATACAATCAGCCCCAGCATTTT. Its translation is CASSLGGYNQPQHF. Full variable domain (remainder filled in from reference TRBV5-1 and TRBJ1-5): KAGVTQTPRYLIKTRGQQVTLSCSPISGHRSVSWYQQTPGQGLQFLFEYFSETQRNKGNFPGRFSGRQFSNSRSEMNVSTLELGDSALYLCASSLGGYNQPQHFGDGTRLSIL.

This clone was seen only once. The V gene is TRBV9, the J gene TRBJ1-4; 8 bases match TRBD1. This CDR3 has 17 residues. The junction had 18 bases not matched to a gene; V was cut back by 10 bases and J by 4 bases. The germline V gene has CDR1 SGDLS and CDR2 YYNGEE. The CDR3 bases are TGTGCCTCCCATCCCGGGACAGGAGACTTAGTTAATGAAAAACTGTTTTTT. It codes for CASHPGTGDLVNEKLFF.

V usage is TRBV30 and J usage is TRBJ2-3; TRBD2 matches at 10 bases. V gave up 0 bases and J gave up 6 bases; unmatched junction bases: 6. The CDR3 extends over 15 amino acids. Looked up from germline, CDR1 is GTSNPN and CDR2 is SVGIG (reference sequence). The CDR3 protein is CAWSVERGGRDTQYF. The CDR3 DNA reads TGTGCCTGGAGTGTAGAGCGGGGGGGGCGGGATACGCAGTATTTT.

This clone has only one observation. The V and J genes are TRBV18 and TRBJ2-1, with 10 bases identical to TRBD1. V trimming: 3 bases; J trimming: 1 base; junction bases outside the gene matches: 9. Germline CDR1 is KGHSH and CDR2 is LQKENI. This CDR3 spans 18 amino acids. As DNA, the CDR3 is TGTGCCAGCTCACCGGGACAGGGGATCCAGGGGTCCTACAATGAGCAGTTCTTC. It codes for CASSPGQGIQGSYNEQFF.

In nucleotides, the CDR3 is TGTGCCAGCAGTTACTCGATCATAGGGCTGTACGAGCAGTACTTC. Protein product: CASSYSIIGLYEQYF. V is TRBV6-5 and J is TRBJ2-7; no clear D. Trimming left V 0 bases short and J 4 bases short, with 13 bases between. The CDR3 is made up of 15 amino acids. The germline gives CDR1 MNHEY, CDR2 SVGAGI.

V usage is TRBV5-4 and J usage is TRBJ1-1, with TRBD1 matching 7 bases. This CDR3 contains 17 residues. Germline CDR1 SGHNT, CDR2 YYREEE (reference sequence). V shed 1 base and J 4 bases; nucleotides not matched to a gene: 13. The CDR3 spells CASSLTGEFESSTEAFF. CDR3 in DNA: TGTGCCAGCAGCTTGACAGGGGAATTTGAGTCGAGCACTGAAGCTTTCTTT.

In this sample, this clone is medium-sized. CDR3 nucleotide sequence: TGTGCCAGCAGTTTAACGACAGGGGTCCCAGATACGCAGTATTTT. Residues: CASSLTTGVPDTQYF. The rearrangement joins TRBV7-2 to TRBJ2-3; the match to TRBD1 covers 8 bases. V lost 6 bases to trimming and J lost 4 bases; unmatched junction nucleotides: 9. There are 15 residues in the CDR3. The V gene's germline CDR1 is SGHTA and CDR2 FQGNSA.

The chain links TRBV4-3 to TRBJ1-1; D gene uncertain. The V end lost 1 base, the J end lost 1 base, and 13 bases lay between the germline ends. Germline V gives CDR1 LGHNA, CDR2 YSLEER. The CDR3 loop spans 16 amino acids. The CDR3 region has the DNA TGCGCCAGCAGCCAAGGGGCACAGACACCGAACACTGAAGCTTTCTTT. Its translation is CASSQGAQTPNTEAFF.

The rearrangement links TRBV7-9 to TRBJ1-1; TRBD1 is a possible D gene (5 bases). V was shortened by 3 bases and J by 4 bases, with 15 bases between the two germline ends. This CDR3 spans 15 amino acids. Germline CDR1 reads SEHNR; CDR2 reads FQNEAQ (reference sequence). The CDR3 DNA sequence: TGTGCCAGCAGCTTCCAAGGGGTTGGCGTCACTGAAGCTTTCTTT. Translated, it gives CASSFQGVGVTEAFF.

V gene TRBV2 combines with J gene TRBJ1-3, with 7 positions matching TRBD1. Per germline, CDR1 SNHLY and CDR2 FYNNEI. The CDR3 consists of 15 residues. V shed 5 bases, J shed 2 bases, and the junction held 6 bases outside the gene matches. The DNA of the CDR3 is TGTGCCAGCAGTATACAGGGGTCTCCTGGAAACACCATATATTTT. Its translation is CASSIQGSPGNTIYF.

The chain employs TRBV30 and TRBJ1-4; 7 positions agree with TRBD1. Germline-derived CDR1 and CDR2 are GTSNPN and SVGIG (reference sequence). V shed 2 bases, J shed 5 bases, and the junction held 8 bases outside the gene matches. The CDR3 contains 15 residues. The DNA for the CDR3 is TGTGCCTGGAGTATGGACAGGTTGGGAAATGAAAAACTGTTTTTT. Protein product: CAWSMDRLGNEKLFF.

This sequence joins TRBV5-3 and TRBJ1-5; a possible D gene is TRBD1 (6 bases). TRBV5-3 is annotated as an ORF whose role is uncertain. V lost 0 bases to trimming and J lost 5 bases, with 12 bases between them. The CDR3 contains 15 residues. The CDR3 loop reads CARSLAQGWDQPQHF. Here the CDR3 DNA reads TGTGCCAGAAGCTTGGCTCAGGGGTGGGATCAGCCCCAGCATTTT.

The J gene is TRBJ2-3, the V gene TRBV9; tentatively, D is TRBD1 (7 bases). Germline values: CDR1 SGDLS, CDR2 YYNGEE. V gave up 3 bases and J gave up 5 bases, with 19 bases separating them. The CDR3 runs to 16 residues. The CDR3 coding sequence is TGTGCCAGCAGCGGCCCCCCGGCAGGGGGGATAGATACGCAGTATTTT. Protein product: CASSGPPAGGIDTQYF. The full variable domain, rest sourced from reference TRBV9 and TRBJ2-3, is DSGVTQTPKHLITATGQRVTLRCSPRSGDLSVYWYQQSLDQGLQFLIQYYNGEERAKGNILERFSAQQFPDLHSELNLSSLELGDSALYFCASSGPPAGGIDTQYFGPGTRLTVL.

The chain joins TRBV18 to TRBJ2-1, with 9 positions matching TRBD2. CDR1 and CDR2 (germline): KGHSH, LQKENI. CDR3 length: 14 amino acids. Losses at the gene ends were 8 bases for V and 7 bases for J; bases not matched to a gene: 9. CDR3 DNA sequence: TGTGCCAGCCAGACTAGCGGAGGAGGGAATGAGCAGTTCTTC. Translated, it gives CASQTSGGGNEQFF. Variable domain in full (rest from reference TRBV18 and TRBJ2-1): NAGVMQNPRHLVRRRGQEARLRCSPMKGHSHVYWYRQLPEEGLKFMVYLQKENIIDESGMPKERFSAEFPKEGPSILRIQQVVRGDSAAYFCASQTSGGGNEQFFGPGTRLTVL.

This clone came up a few times. CDR3 DNA sequence: TGTGCCACTGCAGGGAACACTGAAGCTTTCTTT. It yields the protein CATAGNTEAFF. The genes are TRBV28 and TRBJ1-1, with unresolved D. The CDR3 runs 11 residues. Germline loops: CDR1 MDHEN, CDR2 SYDVKM. Deletions cut 10 bases from V and 1 base from J, with 7 bases between. The full variable domain, with the rest looked up from reference TRBV28 and TRBJ1-1, is DVKVTQSSRYLVKRTGEKVFLECVQDMDHENMFWYRQDPGLGLRLIYFSYDVKMKEKGDIPEGYSVSREKKERFSLILESASTNQTSMYLCATAGNTEAFFGQGTRLTVV.

The rearrangement links TRBV6-5 to TRBJ1-5; no clear D gene. Germline CDR1 MNHEY, CDR2 SVGAGI. The V gene lost 4 bases and the J gene lost 4 bases, with 8 bases spanning the gap. CDR3 length equals 13 residues. This CDR3 is CASSFAANQPQHF. Here the CDR3 DNA reads TGTGCCAGCAGTTTTGCGGCAAATCAGCCCCAGCATTTT.

This chain uses TRBV7-9 with TRBJ1-4; D is ambiguous. This CDR3 has 14 amino acids. V was shortened by 1 base and J by 7 bases, with 10 bases between the two germline ends. Germline CDR1 SEHNR, CDR2 FQNEAQ (reference sequence). CDR3 residues: CASSLDGVREKLFF. The CDR3 DNA is TGTGCCAGCAGCTTAGACGGGGTTCGTGAAAAACTGTTTTTT.

The chain recombines TRBV28 with TRBJ1-1; D not certain. The V end lost 6 bases, the J end lost 6 bases, and 8 bases lay between the germline ends. The CDR3 extends over 11 amino acids. CDR1 is MDHEN and CDR2 is SYDVKM in the germline V gene. In DNA, the CDR3 is TGTGCCAGCAGCCAATTATCTGAAGCTTTCTTT. Protein: CASSQLSEAFF.

The V and J genes are TRBV7-9 and TRBJ1-1; TRBD1 might be the D (5 bases). V lost 0 bases and J lost 8, with 10 bases in between. The germline V gene encodes CDR1 SEHNR and CDR2 FQNEAQ (reference sequence). There are 13 residues in the CDR3. The CDR3 DNA follows: TGTGCCAGCAGCTTAGCGCCCGGGGGAGAAGCTTTCTTT. This translates into CASSLAPGGEAFF.

This sequence joins TRBV6-1 and TRBJ2-3; 12 bases are a match to TRBD2. Germline V gene data show CDR1 as MNHNS and CDR2 as SASEGT. The V segment lost 8 bases and the J segment 6 bases; nucleotides outside the gene matches: 9. The CDR3 extends over 15 amino acids. For the CDR3, the DNA is TGTGCCAGCGGACCTCTAGCGGGGGGGCCGGATACGCAGTATTTT. Protein product: CASGPLAGGPDTQYF.

As for this clone: At one end, the junction sequence differs from germline, possibly due to a read error. CDR3 in amino acids: CASSEAREGRVLF. The CDR3 DNA is TGTGCCAGCAGTGAAGCGCGAGAAGGGCGTGTACTCTTC. The V and J genes are TRBV2 and TRBJ2-7, with D unresolved. The CDR3 extends over 13 amino acids. The V gene's germline CDR1 is SNHLY and CDR2 FYNNEI.